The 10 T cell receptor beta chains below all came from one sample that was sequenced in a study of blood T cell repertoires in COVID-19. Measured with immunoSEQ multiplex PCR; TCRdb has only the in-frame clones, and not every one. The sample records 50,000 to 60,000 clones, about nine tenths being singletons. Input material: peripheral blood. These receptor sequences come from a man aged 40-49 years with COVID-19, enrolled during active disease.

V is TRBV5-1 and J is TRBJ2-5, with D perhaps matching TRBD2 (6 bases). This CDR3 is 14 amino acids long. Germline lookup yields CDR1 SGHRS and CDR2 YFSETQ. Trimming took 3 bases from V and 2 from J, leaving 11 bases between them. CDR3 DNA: TGCGCCAGCAGCTCGCGGGGCTTTCAAGAGACCCAGTACTTC. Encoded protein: CASSSRGFQETQYF.

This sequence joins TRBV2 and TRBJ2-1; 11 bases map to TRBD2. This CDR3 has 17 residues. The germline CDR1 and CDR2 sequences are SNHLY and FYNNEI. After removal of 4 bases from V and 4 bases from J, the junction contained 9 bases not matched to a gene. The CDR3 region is CASSVGTSGLLYNEQFF. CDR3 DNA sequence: TGTGCCAGCAGTGTTGGGACTAGCGGCCTCCTATACAATGAGCAGTTCTTC. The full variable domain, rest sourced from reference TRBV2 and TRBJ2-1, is EPEVTQTPSHQVTQMGQEVILRCVPISNHLYFYWYRQILGQKVEFLVSFYNNEISEKSEIFDDQFSVERPDGSNFTLKIRSTKLEDSAMYFCASSVGTSGLLYNEQFFGPGTRLTVL.

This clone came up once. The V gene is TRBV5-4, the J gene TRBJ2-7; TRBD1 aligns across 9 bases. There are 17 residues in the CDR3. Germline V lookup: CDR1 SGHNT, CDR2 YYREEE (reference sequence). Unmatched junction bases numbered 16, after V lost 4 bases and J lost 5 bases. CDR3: CASSKPGQGNIGHEQYF. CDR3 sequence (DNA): TGTGCCAGCAGCAAACCGGGACAGGGTAATATAGGTCACGAGCAGTACTTC.

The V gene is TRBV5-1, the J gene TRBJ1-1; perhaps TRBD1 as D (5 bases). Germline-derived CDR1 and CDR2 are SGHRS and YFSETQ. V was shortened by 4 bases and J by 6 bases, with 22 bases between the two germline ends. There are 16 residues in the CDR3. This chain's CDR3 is CASSPRTPSPRAEAFF. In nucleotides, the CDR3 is TGCGCCAGCAGCCCCCGGACACCATCTCCGAGAGCTGAAGCTTTCTTT.

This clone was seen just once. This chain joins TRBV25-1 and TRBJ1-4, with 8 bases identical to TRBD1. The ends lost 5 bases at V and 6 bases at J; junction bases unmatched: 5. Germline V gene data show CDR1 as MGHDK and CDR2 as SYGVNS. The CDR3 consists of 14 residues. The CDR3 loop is CASSSRGRYEKLFF. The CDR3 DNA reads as TGTGCCAGCAGTAGCAGGGGGCGCTATGAAAAACTGTTTTTT. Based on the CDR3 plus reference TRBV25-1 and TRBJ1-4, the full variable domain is EADIYQTPRYLVIGTGKKITLECSQTMGHDKMYWYQQDPGMELHLIHYSYGVNSTEKGDLSSESTVSRIRTEHFPLTLESARPSHTSQYLCASSSRGRYEKLFFGSGTQLSVL.

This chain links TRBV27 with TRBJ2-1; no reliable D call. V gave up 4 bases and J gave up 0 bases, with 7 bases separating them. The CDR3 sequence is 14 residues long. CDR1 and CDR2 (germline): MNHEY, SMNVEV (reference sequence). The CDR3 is CASSSTGSYNEQFF. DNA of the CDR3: TGTGCCAGCAGTTCGACTGGCTCCTACAATGAGCAGTTCTTC.

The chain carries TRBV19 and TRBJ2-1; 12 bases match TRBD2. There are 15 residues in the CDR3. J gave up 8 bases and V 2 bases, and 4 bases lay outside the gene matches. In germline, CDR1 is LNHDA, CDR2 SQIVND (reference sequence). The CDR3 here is CASSILAGGPDEQFF. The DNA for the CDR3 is TGTGCCAGTAGTATACTAGCGGGAGGGCCGGATGAGCAGTTCTTC.

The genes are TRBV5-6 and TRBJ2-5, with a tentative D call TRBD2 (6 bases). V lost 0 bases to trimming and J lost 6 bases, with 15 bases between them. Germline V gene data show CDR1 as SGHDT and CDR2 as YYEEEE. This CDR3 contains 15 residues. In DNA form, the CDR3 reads TGTGCCAGCAGCTTGGACGAGGCGGGACGAAAGACCCAGTACTTC. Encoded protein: CASSLDEAGRKTQYF. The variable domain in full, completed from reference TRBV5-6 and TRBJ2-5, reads DAGVTQSPTHLIKTRGQQVTLRCSPKSGHDTVSWYQQALGQGPQFIFQYYEEEERQRGNFPDRFSGHQFPNYSSELNVNALLLGDSALYLCASSLDEAGRKTQYFGPGTRLLVL.

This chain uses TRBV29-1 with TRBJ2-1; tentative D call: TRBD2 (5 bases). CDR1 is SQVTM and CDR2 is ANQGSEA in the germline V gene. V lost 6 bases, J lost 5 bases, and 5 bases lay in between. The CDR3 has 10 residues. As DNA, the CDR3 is TGCAGCGTGAGGGACAATGAGCAGTTCTTC. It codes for CSVRDNEQFF.

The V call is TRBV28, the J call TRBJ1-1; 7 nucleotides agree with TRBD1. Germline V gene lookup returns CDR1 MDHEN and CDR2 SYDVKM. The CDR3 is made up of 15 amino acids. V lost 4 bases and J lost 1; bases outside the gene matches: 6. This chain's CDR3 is CASSWSGGGNTEAFF. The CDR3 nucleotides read TGTGCCAGCAGTTGGTCAGGGGGTGGGAACACTGAAGCTTTCTTT.